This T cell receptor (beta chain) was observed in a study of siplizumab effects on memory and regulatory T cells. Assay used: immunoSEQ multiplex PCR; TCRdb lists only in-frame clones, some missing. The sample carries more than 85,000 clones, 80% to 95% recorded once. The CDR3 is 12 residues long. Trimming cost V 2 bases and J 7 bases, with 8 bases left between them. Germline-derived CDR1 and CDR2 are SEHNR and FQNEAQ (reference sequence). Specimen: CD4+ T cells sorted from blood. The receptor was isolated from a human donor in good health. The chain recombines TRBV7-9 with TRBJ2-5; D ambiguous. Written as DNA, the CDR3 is TGTGCCAGCAGCTTACCCGTCTCGACCCAGTACTTC. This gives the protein CASSLPVSTQYF.